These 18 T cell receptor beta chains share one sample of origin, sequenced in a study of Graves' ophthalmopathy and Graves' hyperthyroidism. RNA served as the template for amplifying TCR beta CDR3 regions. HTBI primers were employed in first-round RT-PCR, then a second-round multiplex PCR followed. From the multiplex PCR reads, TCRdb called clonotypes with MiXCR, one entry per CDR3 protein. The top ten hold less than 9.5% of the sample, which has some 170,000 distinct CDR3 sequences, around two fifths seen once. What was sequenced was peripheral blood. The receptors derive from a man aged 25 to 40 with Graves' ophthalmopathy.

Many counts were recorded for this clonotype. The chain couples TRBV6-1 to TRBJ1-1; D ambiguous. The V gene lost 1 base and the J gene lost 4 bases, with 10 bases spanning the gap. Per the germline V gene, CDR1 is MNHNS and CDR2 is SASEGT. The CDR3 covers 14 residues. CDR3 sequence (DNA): TGTGCCAGCAGTGAAGGGGAGTGGAGCACTGAAGCTTTCTTT. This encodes CASSEGEWSTEAFF.

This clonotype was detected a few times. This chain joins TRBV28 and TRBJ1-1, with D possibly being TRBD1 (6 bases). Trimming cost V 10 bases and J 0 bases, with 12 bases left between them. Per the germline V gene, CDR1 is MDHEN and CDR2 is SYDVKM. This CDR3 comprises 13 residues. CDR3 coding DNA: TGTGCCACCCGGACAGCTATGAACACTGAAGCTTTCTTT. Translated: CATRTAMNTEAFF.

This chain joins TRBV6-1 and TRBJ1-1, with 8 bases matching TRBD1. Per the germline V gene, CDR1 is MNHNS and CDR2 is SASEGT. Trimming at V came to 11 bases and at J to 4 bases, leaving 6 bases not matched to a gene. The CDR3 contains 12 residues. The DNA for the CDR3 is TGTGCCGGAAGACAGGGGTTCACTGAAGCTTTCTTT. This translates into CAGRQGFTEAFF.

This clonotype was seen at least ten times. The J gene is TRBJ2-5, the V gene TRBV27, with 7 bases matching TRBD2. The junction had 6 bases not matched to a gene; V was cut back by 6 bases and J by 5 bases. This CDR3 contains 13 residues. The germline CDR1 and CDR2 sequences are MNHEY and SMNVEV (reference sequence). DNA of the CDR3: TGTGCCAGCAGCTTGTGGGGGGGGGAGACCCAGTACTTC. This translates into CASSLWGGETQYF.

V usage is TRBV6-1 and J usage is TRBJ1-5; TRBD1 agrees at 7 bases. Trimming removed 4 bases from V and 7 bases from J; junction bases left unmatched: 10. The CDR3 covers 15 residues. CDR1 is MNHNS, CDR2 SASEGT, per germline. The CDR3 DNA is TGTGCCAGCAGTGTAACCCGGGACAGCGTCCAGCCCCAGCATTTT. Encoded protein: CASSVTRDSVQPQHF.

The CDR3 DNA follows: TGTGCCAGCAGCCTGACAGCGGATAGCAATCAGCCCCAGCATTTT. This encodes CASSLTADSNQPQHF. This chain uses TRBV2 with TRBJ1-5; TRBD1 is a possible D gene (5 bases). V lost 6 bases to trimming and J lost 0 bases, with 12 bases between them. CDR3 length: 15 amino acids. CDR1 and CDR2 from the germline V gene are SNHLY and FYNNEI.

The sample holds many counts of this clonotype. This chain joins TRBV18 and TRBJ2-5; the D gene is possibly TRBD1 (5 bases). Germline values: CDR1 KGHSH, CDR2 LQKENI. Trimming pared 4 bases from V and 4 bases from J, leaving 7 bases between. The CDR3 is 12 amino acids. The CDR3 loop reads CASSQGVETQYF. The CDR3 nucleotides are TGTGCCAGCTCACAAGGGGTAGAGACCCAGTACTTC.

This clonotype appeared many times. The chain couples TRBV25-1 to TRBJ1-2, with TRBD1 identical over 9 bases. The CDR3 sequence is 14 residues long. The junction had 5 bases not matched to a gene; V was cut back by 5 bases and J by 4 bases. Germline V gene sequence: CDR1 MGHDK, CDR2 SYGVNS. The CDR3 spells CASSPWDRVYGYTF. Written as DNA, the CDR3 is TGTGCCAGCAGTCCCTGGGACAGGGTCTATGGCTACACCTTC.

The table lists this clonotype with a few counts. The CDR3 DNA reads TGTGCCAGCAGTTTGTTCTTGAACACCGGGGAGCTGTTTTTT. Translating it yields CASSLFLNTGELFF. This rearrangement joins TRBV27 to TRBJ2-2; D not certain. V lost 3 bases to trimming and J lost 1 base, with 6 bases between them. The CDR3 contains 14 residues. Germline V gives CDR1 MNHEY, CDR2 SMNVEV (reference sequence).

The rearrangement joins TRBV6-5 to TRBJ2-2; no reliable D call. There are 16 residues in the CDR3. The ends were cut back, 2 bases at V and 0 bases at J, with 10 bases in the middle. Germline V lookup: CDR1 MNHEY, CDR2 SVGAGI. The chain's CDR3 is CASSYRGASNTGELFF. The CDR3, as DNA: TGTGCCAGCAGTTACCGCGGCGCTTCGAACACCGGGGAGCTGTTTTTT.

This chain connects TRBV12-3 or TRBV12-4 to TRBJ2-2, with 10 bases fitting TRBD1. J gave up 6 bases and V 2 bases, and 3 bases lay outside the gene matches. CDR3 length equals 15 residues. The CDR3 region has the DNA TGTGCCAGCAGTTTATACGGGACAGGGGCCGGGGAGCTGTTTTTT. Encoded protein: CASSLYGTGAGELFF.

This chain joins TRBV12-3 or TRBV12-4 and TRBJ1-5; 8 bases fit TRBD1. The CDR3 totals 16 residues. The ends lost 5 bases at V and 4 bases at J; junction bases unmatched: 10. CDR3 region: CASSLGQGDWNQPQHF. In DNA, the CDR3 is TGTGCCAGCAGTCTCGGACAGGGAGATTGGAATCAGCCCCAGCATTTT.

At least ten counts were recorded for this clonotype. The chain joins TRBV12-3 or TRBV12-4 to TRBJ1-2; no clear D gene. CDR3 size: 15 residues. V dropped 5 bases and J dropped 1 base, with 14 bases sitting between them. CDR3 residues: CASSPSSPINYGYTF. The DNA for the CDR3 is TGTGCCAGCAGTCCTTCTTCCCCCATTAACTATGGCTACACCTTC.

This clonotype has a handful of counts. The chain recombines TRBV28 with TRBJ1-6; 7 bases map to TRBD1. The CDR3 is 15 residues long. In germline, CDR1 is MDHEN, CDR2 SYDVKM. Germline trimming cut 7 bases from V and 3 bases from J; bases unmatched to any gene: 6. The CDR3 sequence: CASNEGADYNSPLHF. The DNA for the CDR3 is TGTGCCAGCAATGAGGGGGCAGACTATAATTCACCCCTCCACTTT.

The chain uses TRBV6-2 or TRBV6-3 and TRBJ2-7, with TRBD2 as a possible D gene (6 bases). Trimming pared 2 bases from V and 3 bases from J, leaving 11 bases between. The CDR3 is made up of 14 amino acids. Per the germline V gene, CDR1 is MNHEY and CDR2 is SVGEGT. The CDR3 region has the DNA TGTGCCAGCAGTTACCTTGGCGGGAACTACGAGCAGTACTTC. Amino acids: CASSYLGGNYEQYF.

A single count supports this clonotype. The CDR3 bases are TGCAGCGTTGAAGGGGACAGGGAAGAGACCCAGTACTTC. Residues: CSVEGDREETQYF. The chain joins TRBV29-1 to TRBJ2-5, with 9 bases that match TRBD1. From germline, CDR1 is SQVTM and CDR2 ANQGSEA. This CDR3 is built from 13 residues. V lost 1 base, J lost 3 bases, and 0 bases stayed unmatched. The full variable domain, rest sourced from reference TRBV29-1 and TRBJ2-5, is SAVISQKPSRDICQRGTSLTIQCQVDSQVTMMFWYRQQPGQSLTLIATANQGSEATYESGFVIDKFPISRPNLTFSTLTVSNMSPEDSSIYLCSVEGDREETQYFGPGTRLLVL.

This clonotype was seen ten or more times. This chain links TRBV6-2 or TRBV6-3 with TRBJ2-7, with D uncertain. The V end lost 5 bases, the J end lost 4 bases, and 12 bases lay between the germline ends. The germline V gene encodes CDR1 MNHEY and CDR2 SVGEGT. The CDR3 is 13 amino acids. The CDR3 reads CASSRTDLYEQYF. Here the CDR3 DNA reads TGTGCCAGCAGTCGGACGGACCTTTACGAGCAGTACTTC.

The CDR3 loop is CSARGGTEAFF. The DNA of the CDR3 is TGCAGTGCTAGGGGGGGGACTGAAGCTTTCTTT. The rearrangement links TRBV20-1 to TRBJ1-1, with D possibly matching TRBD1 (5 bases). V was clipped by 3 bases and J by 5 bases, with 7 bases between them. Germline CDR1 reads DFQATT; CDR2 reads SNEGSKA (reference sequence). The CDR3 spans 11 residues.